This TCR beta chain was identified in a study of beta chain features in type 1 diabetes. Expressed TCRB transcripts were sequenced, since all the RNA that had been isolated was reverse transcribed. Sequencing was performed with immunoSEQ multiplex PCR; in TCRdb, only in-frame clones are kept and a portion is missing. In the table there are 160,000 or so clones, around 10% of which are singletons. Germline lookup yields CDR1 SGHDN and CDR2 FVKESK. CDR3 size: 14 residues. Trimming shortened V by 0 bases and J by 0 bases, and 6 bases separated the two germline ends. Findings and limits, study-wide: The analysis here could not establish whether HLA type shapes TCRB rearrangement. Sequencing of cDNA might inflate the share of cells that strongly express TCR. Patients and controls would share equally any PCR tilt toward shorter templates.

Each of the CD4+ naive, central memory, regulatory and stem cell-like memory populations was sorted via CD45RO/CCR7/CD25/CD127/CD95/CD27. This clone was seen a few times. Its target is unknown. The V call is TRBV14, the J call TRBJ2-7; D gene unclear. Sequencing was performed on central memory CD4+ T cells from blood. This sequence was found in a man aged 18-30 years in good health. Here the CDR3 DNA reads TGTGCCAGCAGCCAAGAAGGCTACTCCTACGAGCAGTACTTC. It yields the protein CASSQEGYSYEQYF.